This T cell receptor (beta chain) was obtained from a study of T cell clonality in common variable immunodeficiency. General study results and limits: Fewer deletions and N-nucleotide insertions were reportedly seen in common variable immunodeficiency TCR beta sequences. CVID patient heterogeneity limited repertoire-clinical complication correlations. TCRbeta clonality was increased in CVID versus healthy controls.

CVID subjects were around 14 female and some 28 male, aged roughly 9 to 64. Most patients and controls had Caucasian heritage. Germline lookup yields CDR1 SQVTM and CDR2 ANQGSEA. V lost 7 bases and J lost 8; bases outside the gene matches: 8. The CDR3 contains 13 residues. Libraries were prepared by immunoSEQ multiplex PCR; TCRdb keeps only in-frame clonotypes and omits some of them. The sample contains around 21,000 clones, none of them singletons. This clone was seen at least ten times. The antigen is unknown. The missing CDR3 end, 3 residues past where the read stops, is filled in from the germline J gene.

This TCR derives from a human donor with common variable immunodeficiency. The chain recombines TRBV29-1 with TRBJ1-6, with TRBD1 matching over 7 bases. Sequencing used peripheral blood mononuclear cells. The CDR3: CSARDRADSPLHF. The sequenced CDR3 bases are TGCAGCGCCCGAGACAGGGCTGATTCACCC.